Presented here are 4 T cell receptor beta chains from one specimen sequenced in a study of a mutant IDH1 vaccine in newly diagnosed glioma. Noted time point: week 11, during vaccination. Each vaccine dose was 300 ug of mutant IDH1 20-mer peptide, with topical imiquimod. Antigens for these TCRs are unknown. Data came from immunoSEQ multiplex PCR; TCRdb stores just in-frame clones and leaves some out. Of about 39,000 clones in the sample, about four fifths were seen once. The source material was peripheral blood mononuclear cells (PBMCs), sampled from a glioma patient whose treatment included an IDH1 peptide vaccine. These receptors were taken from a woman in her twenties or thirties with glioma. Some clones in this sample may be carry-over from other donors' samples.

The J gene is TRBJ1-2, the V gene TRBV19; D gene ambiguous. This CDR3 is built from 14 residues. Deletions cut 2 bases from V and 7 bases from J, with 14 bases between. The germline V gene has CDR1 LNHDA and CDR2 SQIVND (reference sequence). Written as DNA, the CDR3 is TGTGCCAGTAGTATAAAAGTCCCCATTGCTGGCTACACCTTC. The encoded protein is CASSIKVPIAGYTF.

There are a few counts of this clone. The chain couples TRBV27 to TRBJ1-5; D uncertain. Germline assignment: CDR1 MNHEY and CDR2 SMNVEV (reference sequence). This CDR3 contains 12 residues. Between the trimmed V and J ends, which lost 8 bases and 9 bases, there was a span of 14 bases. CDR3 sequence (DNA): TGTGCCAGCGGCCCCCCAGCGAGGCCCCAGCATTTT. Its translation is CASGPPARPQHF.

This clone has just a few counts. DNA of the CDR3: TGTGCCAGCAGCCCGGGACACCTTGCCTATGGCTACACCTTC. It specifies CASSPGHLAYGYTF. The genes are TRBV6-5 and TRBJ1-2; D may be TRBD1 (6 bases). V was pared by 6 bases and J by 4 bases, with 15 bases between. Per germline, CDR1 MNHEY and CDR2 SVGAGI. The CDR3 contains 14 residues.

The rearrangement uses TRBV28 and TRBJ1-1; TRBD1 might be the D (6 bases). This CDR3 region has 12 residues. V shed 3 bases and J shed 7 bases, with 9 bases lying between them. Germline lookup yields CDR1 MDHEN and CDR2 SYDVKM. CDR3 bases: TGTGCCAGCAGTTTGGGCAGGGGTGAAGCTTTCTTT. It translates to CASSLGRGEAFF.